This TCR beta chain was obtained from a study of T cell changes during pregnancy in multiple sclerosis. Generated by immunoSEQ multiplex PCR, the TCRdb table keeps only in-frame clones and is missing some. The sample holds about 93,000 clones, 90% to 95% seen once. The junction had 6 bases not matched to a gene; V was cut back by 3 bases and J by 5 bases. Germline assignment: CDR1 LNHDA and CDR2 SQIVND (reference sequence). CDR3 size: 14 residues. The receptor comes from a female donor in good health, enrolled as a control in a pregnancy study. The rearrangement joins TRBV19 to TRBJ2-7; 8 nucleotides match TRBD2. The sample consisted of peripheral blood, taken after pregnancy. CDR3 loop: CASSMRTSWNEQYF. As DNA, the CDR3 is TGTGCCAGTAGTATGAGGACTAGCTGGAACGAGCAGTACTTC.